The next 12 T cell receptor beta chains were all read from a single sample in a study of OX40 agonist ivuxolimab in advanced cancers. Produced via immunoSEQ multiplex PCR; TCRdb's table is partial and in-frame only. The sample lists approximately 50,000 clones, 80% seen once, with 3.9% in the top ten. The sequencing used CD4+ or CD8+ T cells sorted from blood, collected in a trial of the OX40 agonist ivuxolimab. Source of these receptors: an adult with an advanced solid tumor such as melanoma, head and neck, liver or kidney cancer.

The rearrangement links TRBV10-3 to TRBJ2-7; 7 bases map to TRBD1. The CDR3 has 13 residues. V lost 6 bases to trimming and J lost 2 bases; unmatched junction nucleotides: 4. Germline CDR1 reads ENHRY; CDR2 reads SYGVKD. The CDR3 region is CAIRTGTAYEQYF. The CDR3 nucleotides are TGTGCCATCAGAACCGGGACAGCCTACGAGCAGTACTTC.

V is TRBV19 and J is TRBJ1-2; D is unresolved. Trimming stripped 1 base from V and 0 bases from J, with 6 bases between. CDR1 is LNHDA and CDR2 is SQIVND in the germline V gene (reference sequence). This CDR3 comprises 14 residues. The CDR3 nucleotides read TGTGCCAGTAGTATAGGGCAGTCTAACTATGGCTACACCTTC. This codes for CASSIGQSNYGYTF.

The chain recombines TRBV5-4 with TRBJ2-1; D perhaps matches TRBD1 (6 bases). Germline V lookup: CDR1 SGHNT, CDR2 YYREEE (reference sequence). V dropped 0 bases and J dropped 7 bases, with 11 bases sitting between them. This CDR3 contains 14 residues. CDR3 DNA sequence: TGTGCCAGCAGCTTGGGAGGGGGTCGGAATGAGCAGTTCTTC. Amino acids: CASSLGGGRNEQFF. The full variable domain, rest sourced from reference TRBV5-4 and TRBJ2-1, is ETGVTQSPTHLIKTRGQQVTLRCSSQSGHNTVSWYQQALGQGPQFIFQYYREEENGRGNFPPRFSGLQFPNYSSELNVNALELDDSALYLCASSLGGGRNEQFFGPGTRLTVL.

The chain joins TRBV7-3 to TRBJ2-7, with D perhaps matching TRBD2 (6 bases). The V and J ends lost 5 bases and 2 bases respectively, with 16 bases between them. There are 15 residues in the CDR3. Germline CDR1 and CDR2: SGHTA and FQGTGA. CDR3 in amino acids: CASSVRAGQAYEQYF. DNA of the CDR3: TGTGCCAGCAGCGTCCGGGCGGGGCAGGCCTACGAGCAGTACTTC.

This sequence joins TRBV19 and TRBJ2-7, with D possibly matching TRBD1 (7 bases). This CDR3 comprises 14 residues. V lost 4 bases to trimming and J lost 3 bases, with 13 bases between them. Germline assignment: CDR1 LNHDA and CDR2 SQIVND (reference sequence). CDR3 in amino acids: CASSRQGGVYEQYF. The CDR3 DNA is TGTGCCAGTAGTAGGCAGGGGGGTGTCTACGAGCAGTACTTC.

V is TRBV28 and J is TRBJ2-3, with D tentatively TRBD1 (5 bases). The germline gives CDR1 MDHEN, CDR2 SYDVKM. The ends were cut back, 3 bases at V and 6 bases at J, with 7 bases in the middle. This CDR3 spans 12 amino acids. In DNA, the CDR3 is TGTGCCAGCAGTTTGGGGCGGGATACGCAGTATTTT. It is translated as CASSLGRDTQYF.

The chain uses TRBV7-8 and TRBJ2-7; 10 bases line up with TRBD1. Germline lookup yields CDR1 SGHVS and CDR2 FQNEAQ. The CDR3 extends over 14 amino acids. V lost 8 bases to trimming and J lost 6 bases; unmatched junction nucleotides: 10. The CDR3 protein is CASLRDRGSGEQYF. The CDR3 DNA sequence: TGTGCCAGCCTCCGGGACAGGGGATCAGGCGAGCAGTACTTC.

The chain links TRBV6-1 to TRBJ2-4; unclear D gene. Germline-derived CDR1 and CDR2 are MNHNS and SASEGT. Between the trimmed V and J ends, which lost 2 bases and 9 bases, there was a span of 17 bases. The CDR3 has 15 residues. The CDR3 spells CASSESVRELGIQYF. In nucleotides, the CDR3 is TGTGCCAGCAGTGAATCGGTCCGAGAACTCGGCATTCAGTACTTC.

This chain joins TRBV9 and TRBJ2-7; D possibly corresponds to TRBD2 (5 bases). CDR3 length: 15 amino acids. CDR1 and CDR2 from the germline V gene are SGDLS and YYNGEE. The ends were cut back, 0 bases at V and 0 bases at J, with 10 bases in the middle. The CDR3 DNA reads TGTGCCAGCAGCGTAGGTCGTGGGAGCTCCTACGAGCAGTACTTC. Translated, it gives CASSVGRGSSYEQYF.

The V and J genes are TRBV4-3 and TRBJ1-2; D gene uncertain. V lost 0 bases and J 8 bases, leaving 13 bases between the germline ends. There are 14 residues in the CDR3. Germline CDR1 is LGHNA and CDR2 is YSLEER. The CDR3 is CASSQDLRAEGYTF. In DNA form, the CDR3 reads TGCGCCAGCAGCCAAGATCTGAGGGCGGAAGGCTACACCTTC.

J is TRBJ2-7 and V is TRBV5-5; tentatively, D is TRBD1 (5 bases). This CDR3 is 15 amino acids long. V shed 4 bases and J shed 0 bases, with 14 bases lying between them. Germline CDR1 reads SGHKS; CDR2 reads YYEKEE (reference sequence). The CDR3 reads CASSKQASGSYEQYF. CDR3 DNA sequence: TGTGCCAGCAGCAAACAGGCTTCGGGCTCCTACGAGCAGTACTTC.

The chain carries TRBV23-1 and TRBJ2-4; D assignment may be TRBD1 or TRBD2 (6 bases each). TRBV23-1 is given ORF status, its function remaining uncertain. V lost 1 base to trimming and J lost 0 bases, with 16 bases between them. The CDR3 runs 18 residues. The CDR3 bases are TGCGCCAGCAGTCAATTGTGGGGGCGGGGACTAGCCAAAAACATTCAGTACTTC. Its translation: CASSQLWGRGLAKNIQYF.